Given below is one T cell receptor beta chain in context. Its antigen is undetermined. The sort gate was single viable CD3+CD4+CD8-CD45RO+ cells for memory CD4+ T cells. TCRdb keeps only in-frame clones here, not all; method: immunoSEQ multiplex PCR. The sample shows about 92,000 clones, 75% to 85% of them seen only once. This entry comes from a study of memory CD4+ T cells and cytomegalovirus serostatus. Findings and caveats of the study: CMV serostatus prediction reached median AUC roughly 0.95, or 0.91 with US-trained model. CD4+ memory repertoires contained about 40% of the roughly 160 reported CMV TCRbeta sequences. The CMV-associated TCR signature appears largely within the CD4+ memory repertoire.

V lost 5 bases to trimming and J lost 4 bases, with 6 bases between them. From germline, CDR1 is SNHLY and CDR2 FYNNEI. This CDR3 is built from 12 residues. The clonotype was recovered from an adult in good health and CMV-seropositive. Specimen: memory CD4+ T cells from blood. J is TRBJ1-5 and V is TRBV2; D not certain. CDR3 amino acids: CASSRENQPQHF. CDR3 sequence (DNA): TGTGCCAGCAGTAGAGAGAATCAGCCCCAGCATTTT.